A single T cell receptor (beta chain) is shown here with its context. The record originates from a study of tumor-infiltrating lymphocytes in oesophageal squamous cell carcinoma. MiXCR, applied by TCRdb to the PCR reads, yields one record per CDR3 protein. The sample lists about 11,000 distinct CDR3 sequences; 40% to 60% were seen once. Per the germline V gene, CDR1 is SGHTA and CDR2 is FQGNSA. The CDR3 has 16 amino acids. V was clipped by 3 bases and J by 5 bases, with 19 bases between them. The clonotype comes from a female donor with esophageal squamous cell carcinoma. The chain recombines TRBV7-2 with TRBJ2-5; D may correspond to TRBD1 or TRBD2 (5 bases each). The sequencing sample was made of esophageal tumor tissue. CDR3 in amino acids: CASSFPTPPGRETQYF. CDR3 sequence (DNA): TGTGCCAGCAGCTTCCCTACCCCCCCGGGACGGGAGACCCAGTACTTC.